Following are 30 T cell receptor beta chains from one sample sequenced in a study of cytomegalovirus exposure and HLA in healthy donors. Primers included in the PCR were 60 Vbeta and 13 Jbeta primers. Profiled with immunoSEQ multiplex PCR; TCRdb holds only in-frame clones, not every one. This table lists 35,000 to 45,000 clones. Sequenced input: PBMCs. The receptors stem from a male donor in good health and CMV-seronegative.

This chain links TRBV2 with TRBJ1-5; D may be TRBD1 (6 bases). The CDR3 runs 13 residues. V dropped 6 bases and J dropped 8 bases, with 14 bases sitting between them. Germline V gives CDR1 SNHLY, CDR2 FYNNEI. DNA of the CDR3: TGTGCCAGCAGAGCTGACAGGATGGAGCCCCAGCATTTT. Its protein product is CASRADRMEPQHF.

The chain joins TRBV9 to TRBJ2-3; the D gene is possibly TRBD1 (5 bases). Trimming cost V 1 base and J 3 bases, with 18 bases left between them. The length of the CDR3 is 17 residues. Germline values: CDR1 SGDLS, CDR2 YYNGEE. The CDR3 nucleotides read TGTGCCAGCAGCGTAACTTTTATCGCAGGGTCAACAGATACGCAGTATTTT. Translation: CASSVTFIAGSTDTQYF.

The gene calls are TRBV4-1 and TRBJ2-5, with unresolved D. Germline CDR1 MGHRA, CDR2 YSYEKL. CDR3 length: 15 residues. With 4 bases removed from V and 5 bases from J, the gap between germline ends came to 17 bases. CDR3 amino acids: CASSPRVLMWETQYF. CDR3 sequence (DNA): TGCGCCAGCAGCCCCCGGGTCCTCATGTGGGAGACCCAGTACTTC.

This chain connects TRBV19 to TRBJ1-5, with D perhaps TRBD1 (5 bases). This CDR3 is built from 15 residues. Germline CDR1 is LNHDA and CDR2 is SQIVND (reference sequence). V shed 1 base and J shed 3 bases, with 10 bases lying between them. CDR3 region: CASSIGEGHNQPQHF. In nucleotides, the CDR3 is TGTGCCAGTAGTATAGGGGAGGGGCACAATCAGCCCCAGCATTTT.

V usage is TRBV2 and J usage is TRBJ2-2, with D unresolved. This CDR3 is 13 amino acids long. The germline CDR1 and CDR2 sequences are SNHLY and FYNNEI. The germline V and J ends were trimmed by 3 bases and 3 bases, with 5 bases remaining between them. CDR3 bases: TGTGCCAGCAGTGATCAGTACACCGGGGAGCTGTTTTTT. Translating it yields CASSDQYTGELFF.

CDR3 nucleotide sequence: TGCGCCAGCAGCCCCAAACTAGCGGGGGATGGCACAGATACGCAGTATTTT. This translates into CASSPKLAGDGTDTQYF. The V gene is TRBV5-1, the J gene TRBJ2-3; 11 bases align to TRBD2. V was pared by 4 bases and J by 1 base, with 8 bases of the junction left unmatched. CDR3 size: 17 residues. Germline values: CDR1 SGHRS, CDR2 YFSETQ. The variable domain in full, with the rest retrieved from reference TRBV5-1 and TRBJ2-3, is KAGVTQTPRYLIKTRGQQVTLSCSPISGHRSVSWYQQTPGQGLQFLFEYFSETQRNKGNFPGRFSGRQFSNSRSEMNVSTLELGDSALYLCASSPKLAGDGTDTQYFGPGTRLTVL.

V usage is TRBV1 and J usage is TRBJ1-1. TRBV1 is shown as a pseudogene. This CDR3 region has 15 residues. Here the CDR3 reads CTSSLLRRGDTEAFF. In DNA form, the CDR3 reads TGCACCAGCAGTCTACTAAGGCGGGGGGATACTGAAGCTTTCTTT.

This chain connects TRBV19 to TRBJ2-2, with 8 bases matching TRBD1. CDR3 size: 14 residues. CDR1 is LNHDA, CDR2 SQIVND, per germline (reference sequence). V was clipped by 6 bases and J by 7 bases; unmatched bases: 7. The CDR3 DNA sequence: TGTGCCAGTAGCACCCAGGGGGCTATCGGGGAGCTGTTTTTT. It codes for CASSTQGAIGELFF. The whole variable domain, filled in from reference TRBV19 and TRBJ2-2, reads DGGITQSPKYLFRKEGQNVTLSCEQNLNHDAMYWYRQDPGQGLRLIYYSQIVNDFQKGDIAEGYSVSREKKESFPLTVTSAQKNPTAFYLCASSTQGAIGELFFGEGSRLTVL.

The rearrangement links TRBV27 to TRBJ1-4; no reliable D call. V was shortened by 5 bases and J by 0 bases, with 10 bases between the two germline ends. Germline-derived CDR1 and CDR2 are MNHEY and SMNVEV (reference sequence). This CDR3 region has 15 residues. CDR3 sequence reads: CASSARTATNEKLFF. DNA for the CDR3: TGTGCCAGCAGTGCCAGGACTGCAACTAATGAAAAACTGTTTTTT.

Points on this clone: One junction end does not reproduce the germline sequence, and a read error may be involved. CDR3 nucleotide sequence: TGCGCCAGCAGTGAGGGTTACGGGCAGTACTTC. Translated, it gives CASSEGYGQYF. This chain links TRBV10-2 with TRBJ2-7; D not resolved. This CDR3 is built from 11 residues. Germline CDR1 reads WSHSY; CDR2 reads SAAADI.

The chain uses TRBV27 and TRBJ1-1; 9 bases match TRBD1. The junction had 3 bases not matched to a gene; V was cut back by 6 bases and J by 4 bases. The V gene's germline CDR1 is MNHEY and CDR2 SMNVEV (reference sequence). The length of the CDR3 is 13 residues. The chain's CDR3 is CASRDRGPTEAFF. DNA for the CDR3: TGTGCCAGCAGGGACAGGGGTCCCACTGAAGCTTTCTTT.

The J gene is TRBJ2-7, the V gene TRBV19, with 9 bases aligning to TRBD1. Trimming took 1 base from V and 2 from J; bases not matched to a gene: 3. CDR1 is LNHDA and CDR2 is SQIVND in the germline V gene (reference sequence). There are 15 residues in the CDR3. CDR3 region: CASSIAGTGTYEQYF. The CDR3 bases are TGTGCCAGTAGTATAGCCGGGACAGGGACCTACGAGCAGTACTTC.

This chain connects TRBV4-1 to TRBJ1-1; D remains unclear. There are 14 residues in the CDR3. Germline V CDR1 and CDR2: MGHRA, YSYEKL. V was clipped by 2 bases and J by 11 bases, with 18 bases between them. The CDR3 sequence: CASSQPTVRRTAFF. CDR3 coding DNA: TGCGCCAGCAGCCAACCTACCGTTAGGAGGACCGCTTTCTTT.

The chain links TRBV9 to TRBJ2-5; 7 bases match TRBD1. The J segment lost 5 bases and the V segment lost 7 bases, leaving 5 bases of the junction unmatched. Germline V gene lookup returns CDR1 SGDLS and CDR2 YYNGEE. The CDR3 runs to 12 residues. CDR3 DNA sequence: TGTGCCAGCCAGGGGGTTGGGGAGACCCAGTACTTC. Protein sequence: CASQGVGETQYF.

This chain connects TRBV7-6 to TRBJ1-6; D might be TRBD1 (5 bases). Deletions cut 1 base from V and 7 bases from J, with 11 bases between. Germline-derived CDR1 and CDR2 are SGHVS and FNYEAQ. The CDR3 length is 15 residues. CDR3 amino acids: CASSLGRGGNSPLHF. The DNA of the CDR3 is TGTGCCAGCAGCTTAGGTCGGGGGGGGAATTCACCCCTCCACTTT. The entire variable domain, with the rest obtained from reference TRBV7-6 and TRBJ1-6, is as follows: GAGVSQSPRYKVTKRGQDVALRCDPISGHVSLYWYRQALGQGPEFLTYFNYEAQQDKSGLPNDRFSAERPEGSISTLTIQRTEQRDSAMYRCASSLGRGGNSPLHFGNGTRLTVT.

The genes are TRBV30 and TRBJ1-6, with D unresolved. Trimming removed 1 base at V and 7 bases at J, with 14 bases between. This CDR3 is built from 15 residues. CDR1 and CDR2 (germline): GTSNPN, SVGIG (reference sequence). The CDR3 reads CAWSGLRVRNSPLHF. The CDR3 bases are TGTGCCTGGAGTGGTCTGAGGGTCAGAAATTCACCCCTCCACTTT.

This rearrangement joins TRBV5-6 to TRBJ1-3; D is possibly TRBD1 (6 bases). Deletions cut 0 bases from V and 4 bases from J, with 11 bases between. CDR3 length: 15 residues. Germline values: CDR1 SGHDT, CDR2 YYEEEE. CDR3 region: CASSLVGARGNTIYF. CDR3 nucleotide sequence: TGTGCCAGCAGCTTGGTGGGGGCGCGGGGAAACACCATATATTTT.

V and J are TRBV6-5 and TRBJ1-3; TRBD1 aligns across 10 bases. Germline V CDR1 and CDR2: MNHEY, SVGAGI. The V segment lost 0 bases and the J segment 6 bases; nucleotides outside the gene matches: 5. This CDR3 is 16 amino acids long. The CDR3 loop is CASSYSGTGVENTIYF. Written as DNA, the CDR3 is TGTGCCAGCAGTTACTCAGGGACAGGGGTTGAAAACACCATATATTTT.

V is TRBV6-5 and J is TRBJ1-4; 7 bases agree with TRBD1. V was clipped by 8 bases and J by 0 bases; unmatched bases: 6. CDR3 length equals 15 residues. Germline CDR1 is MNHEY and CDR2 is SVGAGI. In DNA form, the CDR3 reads TGTGCCAGCGGACAGGTTTCAGCAACTAATGAAAAACTGTTTTTT. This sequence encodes CASGQVSATNEKLFF.

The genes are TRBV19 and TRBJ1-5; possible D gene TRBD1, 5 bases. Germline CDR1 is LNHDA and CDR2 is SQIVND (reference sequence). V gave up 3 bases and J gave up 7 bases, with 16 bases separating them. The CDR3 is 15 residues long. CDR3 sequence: CASSMGYRSVQPQHF. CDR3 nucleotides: TGTGCCAGTAGTATGGGGTACAGGTCGGTCCAGCCCCAGCATTTT.

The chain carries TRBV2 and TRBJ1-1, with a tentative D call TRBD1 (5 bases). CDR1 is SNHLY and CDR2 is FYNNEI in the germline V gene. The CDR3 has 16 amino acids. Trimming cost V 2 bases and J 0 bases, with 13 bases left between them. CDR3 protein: CASSELSGQMNTEAFF. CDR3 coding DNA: TGTGCCAGCAGTGAATTATCAGGACAAATGAACACTGAAGCTTTCTTT.

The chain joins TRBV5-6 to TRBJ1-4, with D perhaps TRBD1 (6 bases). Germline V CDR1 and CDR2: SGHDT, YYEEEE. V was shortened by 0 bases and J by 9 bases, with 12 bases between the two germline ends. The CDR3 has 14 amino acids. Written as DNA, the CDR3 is TGTGCCAGCAGCTTGGAAGGGGGTGTTAAAAAACTGTTTTTT. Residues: CASSLEGGVKKLFF.

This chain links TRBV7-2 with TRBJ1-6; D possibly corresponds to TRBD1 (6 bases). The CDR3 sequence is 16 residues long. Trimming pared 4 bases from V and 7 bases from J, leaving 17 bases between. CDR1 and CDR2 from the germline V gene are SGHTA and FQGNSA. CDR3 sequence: CASSSSGGPRNSPLHF. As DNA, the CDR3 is TGTGCCAGCAGCTCTAGCGGGGGGCCGAGGAATTCACCCCTCCACTTT.

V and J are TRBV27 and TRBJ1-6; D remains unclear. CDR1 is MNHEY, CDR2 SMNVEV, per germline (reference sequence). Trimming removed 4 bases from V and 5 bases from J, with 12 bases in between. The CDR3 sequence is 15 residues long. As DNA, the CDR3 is TGTGCCAGCAGTTACTCGTACAGCAATAATTCACCCCTCCACTTT. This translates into CASSYSYSNNSPLHF.

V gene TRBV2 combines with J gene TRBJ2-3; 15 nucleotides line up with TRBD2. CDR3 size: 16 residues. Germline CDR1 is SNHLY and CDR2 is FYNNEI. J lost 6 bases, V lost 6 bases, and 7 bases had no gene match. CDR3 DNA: TGTGCCAGCAGGGCCGGACTAGCGGGGGGGCGGGATACGCAGTATTTT. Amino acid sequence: CASRAGLAGGRDTQYF.

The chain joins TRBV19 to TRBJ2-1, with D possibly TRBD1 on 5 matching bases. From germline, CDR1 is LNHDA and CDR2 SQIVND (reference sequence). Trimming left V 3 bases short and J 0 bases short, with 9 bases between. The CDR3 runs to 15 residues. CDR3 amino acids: CASSIRTSSYNEQFF. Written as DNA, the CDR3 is TGTGCCAGTAGTATCAGGACAAGCTCCTACAATGAGCAGTTCTTC.

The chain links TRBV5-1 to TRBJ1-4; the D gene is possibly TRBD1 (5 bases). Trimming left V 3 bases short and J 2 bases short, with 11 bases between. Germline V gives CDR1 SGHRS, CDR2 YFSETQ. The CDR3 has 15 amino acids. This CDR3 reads CASSSFGGTNEKLFF. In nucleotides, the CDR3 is TGCGCCAGCAGCTCATTCGGGGGGACTAATGAAAAACTGTTTTTT.

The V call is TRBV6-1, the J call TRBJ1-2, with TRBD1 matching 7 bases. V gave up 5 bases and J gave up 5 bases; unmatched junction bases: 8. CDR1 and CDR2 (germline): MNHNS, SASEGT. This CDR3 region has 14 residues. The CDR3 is CASSTGVLRYGYTF. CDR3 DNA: TGTGCCAGCAGTACAGGGGTTCTCCGTTATGGCTACACCTTC.

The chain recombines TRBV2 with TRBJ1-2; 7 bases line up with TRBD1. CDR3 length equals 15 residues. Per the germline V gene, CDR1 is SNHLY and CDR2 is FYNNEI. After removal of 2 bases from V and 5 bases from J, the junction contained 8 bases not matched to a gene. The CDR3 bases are TGTGCCAGCAGTGAAAGGGGGCATGATGGGTATGGCTACACCTTC. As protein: CASSERGHDGYGYTF. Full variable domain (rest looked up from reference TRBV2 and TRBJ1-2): EPEVTQTPSHQVTQMGQEVILRCVPISNHLYFYWYRQILGQKVEFLVSFYNNEISEKSEIFDDQFSVERPDGSNFTLKIRSTKLEDSAMYFCASSERGHDGYGYTFGSGTRLTVV.

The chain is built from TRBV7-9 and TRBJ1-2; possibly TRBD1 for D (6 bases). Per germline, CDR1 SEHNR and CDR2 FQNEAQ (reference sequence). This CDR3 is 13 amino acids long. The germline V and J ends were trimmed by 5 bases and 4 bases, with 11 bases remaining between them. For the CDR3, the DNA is TGTGCCAGCAGCCCGGACAGCGGCTATGGCTACACCTTC. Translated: CASSPDSGYGYTF.